This T cell receptor (beta chain) was documented in a study of blood T cell repertoires in COVID-19. Study as a whole: From T cells, B-cell-depleted T cells, or PBMCs came the material, which was cDNA or gDNA.

Across about two dozen US areas, participants ranged in age from 18 to 89 years. Either two negative PCRs, clearance, or symptom resolution qualified Cohort 3 donors as recovered. Authors' data handling: Reference gene primer amplification gave estimated nucleated cell counts. Libraries were prepared by immunoSEQ multiplex PCR; TCRdb keeps only in-frame clonotypes and omits some of them. The D gene and trimming were derived from the DNA, and the V and J assignments and clone size from that table. The sample shows approximately 270,000 clones, just under 90% of them seen only once. This clone was found a few times. The specimen sequenced was PBMCs or T cells enriched from blood (not recorded which). This sequence originates from a woman aged 60-70 years who had recovered from COVID-19.

CDR3 sequence (DNA): TGTGCCAGCAGCCAAGGAAGGACAGTCTGGGAGACCCAGTACTTC. This codes for CASSQGRTVWETQYF. J is TRBJ2-5 and V is TRBV3-1 (or the pseudogene TRBV3-2), with TRBD1 as a possible D gene (6 bases). V was clipped by 1 base and J by 5 bases, with 14 bases between them. CDR1 and CDR2 (germline): LGHDT, YNNKEL (reference sequence). This CDR3 comprises 15 residues.